The clone carrying this TCR beta chain has more than one count but fewer than ten. With constant-segment primers, 5'RACE yielded cDNA libraries of TCR alpha and TCR beta that carried sample barcodes and UMIs. One entry per CDR3 protein, called by TCRdb with MiXCR from the 5' RACE reads. The table records approximately 260,000 distinct CDR3 sequences, around 15% of them present only once. These data come from a study of T-cell memory formation after mild COVID-19. The sample taken for sequencing was PBMCs or a T cell subset sorted from them (not recorded which). This TCR was recovered from a man younger than 35 who had mild COVID-19 (a few samples of this study predate the infection). Cell type and time point are not known.

The CDR3 is CASSLDDSGGAAWDTQYF. The CDR3 bases are TGCGCCAGCAGCTTGGATGATAGCGGGGGGGCCGCCTGGGATACGCAGTATTTT. This sequence joins TRBV5-1 and TRBJ2-3; the match to TRBD2 covers 11 bases. This CDR3 region has 18 residues. CDR1 is SGHRS and CDR2 is YFSETQ in the germline V gene. V was pared by 0 bases and J by 6 bases, with 12 bases of the junction left unmatched.